This record covers a single T cell receptor beta chain. Clones were sequenced by immunoSEQ multiplex PCR, and TCRdb holds only the in-frame ones, with some missing. The sample has around 120,000 clones, around 88% seen once; the top ten hold 1.5% to 2%. This sample is part of a study of cytomegalovirus exposure and HLA in healthy donors. In germline, CDR1 is MRHNA, CDR2 SNTAGT. V dropped 1 base and J dropped 0 bases, with 8 bases sitting between them. CDR3 length: 15 residues. This TCR came from a young man in good health and CMV-seronegative. The sample comprised PBMCs. J is TRBJ2-3 and V is TRBV6-4; D unresolved. CDR3 loop: CASSDWAGSTDTQYF. CDR3 coding DNA: TGTGCCAGCAGTGACTGGGCAGGAAGCACAGATACGCAGTATTTT.